This passage covers 27 T cell receptor beta chains from one sample sequenced in a study of shared clonotypes between healthy human individuals. Method: immunoSEQ multiplex PCR; TCRdb's copy keeps in-frame clones and lacks some. The table has fewer than 3 million clones, 80% to 95% seen once. The sequenced sample consisted of naive CD4+ T cells from PBMCs. The subset denotes: CD45RA+ positively selected. The receptors originated from a man between 18 and 35 years old in good health. Some clones in this sample may be carry-over from other donors' samples.

The rearrangement joins TRBV11-2 to TRBJ2-1, with D perhaps TRBD2 (5 bases). Per germline, CDR1 SGHAT and CDR2 FQNNGV. This CDR3 contains 16 residues. V lost 5 bases and J lost 2, with 16 bases in between. The CDR3, as DNA: TGTGCCAGCAGCGCCCCCTCTAGCACCACCTACAATGAGCAGTTCTTC. It is translated as CASSAPSSTTYNEQFF.

The J gene is TRBJ2-1, the V gene TRBV10-1; 7 bases align to TRBD2. This CDR3 has 14 residues. Trimming cost V 6 bases and J 8 bases; bases outside gene matches: 10. CDR1 and CDR2 (germline): WNHNN, SYGVQD (reference sequence). CDR3 loop: CASSLRVGGDEQFF. For the CDR3, the DNA is TGCGCCAGCAGCCTCAGGGTGGGGGGGGATGAGCAGTTCTTC.

The chain combines TRBV28 with TRBJ2-7, with D possibly TRBD1 on 7 matching bases. V gave up 2 bases and J gave up 0 bases, with 20 bases separating them. The CDR3 runs 18 residues. The germline V gene encodes CDR1 MDHEN and CDR2 SYDVKM. The CDR3 nucleotides are TGTGCCAGCAGTTTAAGTAAGTGGGGGGACAGCCTCTCCTACGAGCAGTACTTC. Translation gives CASSLSKWGDSLSYEQYF.

The V gene is TRBV18, the J gene TRBJ2-7; 8 bases match TRBD1. Unmatched junction bases numbered 3, after V lost 2 bases and J lost 6 bases. The CDR3 totals 13 residues. The germline V gene encodes CDR1 KGHSH and CDR2 LQKENI. CDR3 in amino acids: CASSPETGGEQYF. DNA of the CDR3: TGTGCCAGCTCACCAGAAACAGGGGGCGAGCAGTACTTC.

The V call is TRBV5-4, the J call TRBJ2-7; D unclear. CDR1 SGHNT and CDR2 YYREEE come from the germline V gene (reference sequence). The CDR3 is 14 amino acids. V gave up 3 bases and J gave up 0 bases, with 10 bases separating them. The CDR3 DNA is TGTGCCAGCAGCTCCACTAAAAGCTCCTACGAGCAGTACTTC. Translation gives CASSSTKSSYEQYF.

The rearrangement joins TRBV5-1 to TRBJ1-3, with D possibly matching TRBD1 (5 bases). CDR3 length: 14 residues. Trimming pared 4 bases from V and 6 bases from J, leaving 14 bases between. Germline V gives CDR1 SGHRS, CDR2 YFSETQ. CDR3 DNA: TGCGCCAGCAGCCCGGGGACGGGCCAAAACACCATATATTTT. Translating it yields CASSPGTGQNTIYF.

This clone was recorded once. The chain has TRBV4-1 and TRBJ2-5, with D perhaps matching TRBD2 (6 bases). CDR1 is MGHRA and CDR2 is YSYEKL in the germline V gene. V was cut by 2 bases and J by 2 bases, with 15 bases left in between. The CDR3 covers 16 residues. CDR3 in DNA: TGCGCCAGCAGCCAACCCCGACCTGGGGGGCAAGAGACCCAGTACTTC. This encodes CASSQPRPGGQETQYF.

With regard to this clone: The sample carries other DNA sequences with the same CDR3. The CDR3 DNA reads as TGTGCCAGCAGCTTAGGACTAGCTGGTACCGGGGAGCTGTTTTTT. Translating gives CASSLGLAGTGELFF. The gene calls are TRBV11-3 and TRBJ2-2, with 7 bases fitting TRBD2. This CDR3 spans 15 amino acids. Looked up from germline, CDR1 is SGHNT and CDR2 is YENEEA. V lost 1 base and J lost 5; bases outside the gene matches: 4.

The chain combines TRBV5-1 with TRBJ1-2, with D possibly being TRBD1 (5 bases). CDR1 is SGHRS, CDR2 YFSETQ, per germline. Trimming pared 2 bases from V and 8 bases from J, leaving 16 bases between. The CDR3 loop spans 14 amino acids. The CDR3 loop is CASSLTLNGGGYTF. The CDR3 DNA reads as TGCGCCAGCAGCTTAACCCTCAACGGGGGGGGCTACACCTTC.

The chain employs TRBV7-3 and TRBJ2-1; D not certain. CDR1 is SGHTA and CDR2 is FQGTGA in the germline V gene. The CDR3 is 12 residues long. Trimming took off 5 bases at V and 6 bases at J, with 8 bases between the two ends. The CDR3 loop reads CASSLDFNEQFF. As DNA, the CDR3 is TGTGCCAGCAGCCTAGATTTCAATGAGCAGTTCTTC.

This chain joins TRBV6-7 and TRBJ2-3, with D possibly being TRBD1 (6 bases). TRBV6-7 is an ORF, with its function uncertain. The CDR3 extends over 18 amino acids. The V gene lost 5 bases and the J gene lost 5 bases, with 26 bases spanning the gap. The CDR3 DNA sequence: TGTGCCAGCAGTGGGGGCCTTTTTGAGGGAGAGGGGATAGATACGCAGTATTTT. Its protein is CASSGGLFEGEGIDTQYF.

The genes are TRBV19 and TRBJ1-2; D gene uncertain. V gave up 3 bases and J gave up 4 bases, with 9 bases separating them. The V gene's germline CDR1 is LNHDA and CDR2 SQIVND (reference sequence). The CDR3 loop spans 13 amino acids. The chain's CDR3 is CASSILAAYGYTF. As DNA, the CDR3 is TGTGCCAGTAGTATTTTGGCAGCCTATGGCTACACCTTC.

The V gene is TRBV10-3, the J gene TRBJ2-2, with D unresolved. The germline V and J ends were trimmed by 4 bases and 4 bases, with 13 bases remaining between them. Germline V gene data show CDR1 as ENHRY and CDR2 as SYGVKD. This CDR3 is built from 15 residues. Here the CDR3 reads CAISGGSSPTGELFF. The CDR3 nucleotides read TGTGCCATCAGTGGGGGTAGCTCCCCCACCGGGGAGCTGTTTTTT.

This CDR3 reads CASSVRTSGHNEQFF. CDR3 bases: TGTGCCAGCAGCGTCCGGACTAGCGGACACAATGAGCAGTTCTTC. The chain employs TRBV14 and TRBJ2-1; 10 bases agree with TRBD2. This CDR3 region has 15 residues. Losses at the gene ends were 5 bases for V and 5 bases for J; bases not matched to a gene: 6. Germline V gene sequence: CDR1 SGHDN, CDR2 FVKESK.

J is TRBJ2-7 and V is TRBV5-4; D is possibly TRBD1 (5 bases). V gave up 0 bases and J gave up 5 bases, with 12 bases separating them. The CDR3 runs 14 residues. Germline V gene lookup returns CDR1 SGHNT and CDR2 YYREEE (reference sequence). The CDR3 DNA reads as TGTGCCAGCAGCTTGGTACGCAGGGAAAACGAGCAGTACTTC. Protein sequence: CASSLVRRENEQYF. The full variable domain, its missing parts supplied by reference TRBV5-4 and TRBJ2-7, is ETGVTQSPTHLIKTRGQQVTLRCSSQSGHNTVSWYQQALGQGPQFIFQYYREEENGRGNFPPRFSGLQFPNYSSELNVNALELDDSALYLCASSLVRRENEQYFGPGTRLTVT.

CDR3 residues: CASSPQPGSEQFF. CDR3 DNA: TGTGCCAGCAGCCCCCAGCCTGGAAGTGAGCAGTTCTTC. This rearrangement joins TRBV7-3 to TRBJ2-1; D is unresolved. This CDR3 comprises 13 residues. Germline V gene lookup returns CDR1 SGHTA and CDR2 FQGTGA. V lost 5 bases, J lost 9 bases, and 14 bases lay in between. Variable domain in full (rest from reference TRBV7-3 and TRBJ2-1): GAGVSQTPSNKVTEKGKYVELRCDPISGHTALYWYRQSLGQGPEFLIYFQGTGAADDSGLPNDRFFAVRPEGSVSTLKIQRTERGDSAVYLCASSPQPGSEQFFGPGTRLTVL.

A remark on this clone: This specimen includes other DNA sequences encoding the same CDR3. J is TRBJ2-5 and V is TRBV18; D possibly corresponds to TRBD1 (5 bases). V lost 0 bases and J 5 bases, leaving 10 bases between the germline ends. CDR3 length equals 14 residues. CDR1 and CDR2 from the germline V gene are KGHSH and LQKENI. CDR3 residues: CASSPPAGRETQYF. CDR3 DNA: TGTGCCAGCTCACCACCCGCAGGGCGGGAGACCCAGTACTTC.

The J gene is TRBJ2-5, the V gene TRBV5-1; TRBD2 might be the D (5 bases). The germline V gene has CDR1 SGHRS and CDR2 YFSETQ. CDR3 length equals 14 residues. Trimming pared 0 bases from V and 5 bases from J, leaving 11 bases between. The CDR3 reads CASSLVSPGETQYF. Here the CDR3 DNA reads TGCGCCAGCAGCTTGGTTTCCCCGGGGGAGACCCAGTACTTC.

This chain uses TRBV7-2 with TRBJ2-2, with a tentative D call TRBD2 (5 bases). Trimming shortened V by 4 bases and J by 7 bases, and 13 bases separated the two germline ends. The germline V gene encodes CDR1 SGHTA and CDR2 FQGNSA. CDR3 size: 14 residues. The CDR3, as DNA: TGTGCCAGCAGCTCACCGCCGGGGTTCGGGGAGCTGTTTTTT. Its translation is CASSSPPGFGELFF.

There are a few counts of this clone. This sequence joins TRBV27 and TRBJ1-1; D unclear. V was clipped by 6 bases and J by 7 bases, with 15 bases between them. Germline lookup yields CDR1 MNHEY and CDR2 SMNVEV (reference sequence). This CDR3 region has 13 residues. The CDR3 DNA reads TGTGCCAGCAGGACAACCAGGTTGCATGAAGCTTTCTTT. Protein product: CASRTTRLHEAFF.

The V call is TRBV6-1, the J call TRBJ2-3; 10 nucleotides line up with TRBD2. Per the germline V gene, CDR1 is MNHNS and CDR2 is SASEGT. The CDR3 totals 13 residues. Trimming cost V 8 bases and J 7 bases; bases outside gene matches: 6. The CDR3: CASSLAGVNTQYF. CDR3 DNA: TGTGCCAGCTCCCTAGCGGGAGTTAATACGCAGTATTTT.

Concerning this clone itself: Other DNA sequences in this specimen translate into the identical CDR3. This chain joins TRBV14 and TRBJ1-1; possible D gene TRBD1, 6 bases. Germline V gene lookup returns CDR1 SGHDN and CDR2 FVKESK. The CDR3 sequence is 13 residues long. Trimming removed 4 bases from V and 1 base from J, with 7 bases in between. The chain's CDR3 is CASSLDRNTEAFF. CDR3 bases: TGTGCCAGCAGCCTGGACAGGAACACTGAAGCTTTCTTT. The full variable domain, rest sourced from reference TRBV14 and TRBJ1-1, is EAGVTQFPSHSVIEKGQTVTLRCDPISGHDNLYWYRRVMGKEIKFLLHFVKESKQDESGMPNNRFLAERTGGTYSTLKVQPAELEDSGVYFCASSLDRNTEAFFGQGTRLTVV.

The gene calls are TRBV10-3 and TRBJ2-1, with D perhaps matching TRBD1 (6 bases). The germline CDR1 and CDR2 sequences are ENHRY and SYGVKD. The V end lost 8 bases, the J end lost 0 bases, and 8 bases lay between the germline ends. The CDR3 spans 13 residues. CDR3 DNA: TGTGCCATCCGGGACACCTCCTACAATGAGCAGTTCTTC. Protein product: CAIRDTSYNEQFF.

This chain's CDR3 is CASSLARSGAPPQETQYF. Here the CDR3 DNA reads TGTGCCAGCAGCTTAGCTCGTAGCGGAGCCCCACCTCAAGAGACCCAGTACTTC. This chain uses TRBV7-9 with TRBJ2-5; D is perhaps TRBD2 (6 bases). The CDR3 is 18 residues long. V was clipped by 0 bases and J by 2 bases, with 19 bases between them. Germline V gene data show CDR1 as SEHNR and CDR2 as FQNEAQ (reference sequence).

This chain uses TRBV19 with TRBJ1-5; no definite D call. Germline V gene lookup returns CDR1 LNHDA and CDR2 SQIVND (reference sequence). Trimming shortened V by 6 bases and J by 5 bases, and 11 bases separated the two germline ends. The CDR3 has 13 amino acids. The CDR3 is CASRGRGDQPQHF. DNA for the CDR3: TGTGCCAGTAGAGGTCGGGGAGATCAGCCCCAGCATTTT.

V usage is TRBV18 and J usage is TRBJ2-5; a weak D match, TRBD1 (5 bases). Germline CDR1 is KGHSH and CDR2 is LQKENI. The CDR3 is made up of 13 amino acids. V was clipped by 5 bases and J by 2 bases, with 9 bases between them. Written as DNA, the CDR3 is TGTGCCAGCTCAACGACAGAACAAGAGACCCAGTACTTC. This translates into CASSTTEQETQYF.

The V and J genes are TRBV7-7 and TRBJ1-1; weak D call: TRBD1 (5 bases). The CDR3 spans 13 residues. Germline assignment: CDR1 SSHAT and CDR2 FNYEAQ (reference sequence). V was shortened by 3 bases and J by 3 bases, with 8 bases between the two germline ends. In DNA, the CDR3 is TGTGCCAGCAGCTTGGGACTTGACACTGAAGCTTTCTTT. This encodes CASSLGLDTEAFF.